A single sample gave rise to the 30 T cell receptor beta chains below, sequenced in a study of T cells after yellow fever vaccination. TCRdb re-derived calls from the 5' RACE reads in MiXCR, one entry per CDR3 protein. The data hold 170,000 or so distinct CDR3 sequences, with roughly 6.4% observed a single time. Sample: CD4+ T cells sorted from PBMCs, taken on the day of the first yellow fever vaccination. The receptors stem from a man aged 18 to 35 who received the YFV17D yellow fever vaccine.

V is TRBV11-2 and J is TRBJ2-1; D might be TRBD2 (6 bases). CDR3 length equals 13 residues. Deletions cut 1 base from V and 8 bases from J, with 9 bases between. Germline values: CDR1 SGHAT, CDR2 FQNNGV. This CDR3 reads CASSLVAVDEQFF. The CDR3 DNA follows: TGTGCCAGCAGCTTAGTAGCGGTGGATGAGCAGTTCTTC.

This clonotype was picked up a small number of times. The chain couples TRBV5-1 to TRBJ2-5; 7 bases are a match to TRBD1. Losses at the gene ends were 3 bases for V and 5 bases for J; bases not matched to a gene: 7. This CDR3 is 14 amino acids long. Germline CDR1 and CDR2: SGHRS and YFSETQ. The CDR3, as DNA: TGCGCCAGCAGCTCCCACAGGGGCGTCGAGACCCAGTACTTC. This gives the protein CASSSHRGVETQYF.

This clonotype was observed many times. The V call is TRBV5-1, the J call TRBJ2-3, with D uncertain. Trimming stripped 4 bases from V and 8 bases from J, with 26 bases between. The CDR3 spans 17 residues. Germline V gives CDR1 SGHRS, CDR2 YFSETQ. CDR3 residues: CASSLLSGSADPSTQYF. The CDR3 bases are TGCGCCAGCAGCCTTTTATCTGGTTCGGCGGATCCCTCTACGCAGTATTTT.

This clonotype has a count of ten or more. CDR3 residues: CATSRSGTDTQYF. The CDR3 DNA is TGTGCCACCAGCAGGAGCGGCACAGATACGCAGTATTTT. V usage is TRBV15 and J usage is TRBJ2-3, with unresolved D. The CDR3 is 13 amino acids. Germline lookup yields CDR1 LNHNV and CDR2 YYDKDF (reference sequence). V lost 3 bases and J 1 base, leaving 5 bases between the germline ends.

V is TRBV24-1 and J is TRBJ2-1; D is tentatively TRBD1 or TRBD2 (6 bases each). The CDR3 consists of 13 residues. V dropped 8 bases and J dropped 7 bases, with 14 bases sitting between them. The germline CDR1 and CDR2 sequences are KGHDR and SFDVKD. CDR3 protein: CATMNRDWNEQFF. The CDR3 bases are TGTGCCACCATGAACAGGGACTGGAATGAGCAGTTCTTC.

This clonotype appeared many times. The chain recombines TRBV6-1 with TRBJ2-2; D unclear. The V gene's germline CDR1 is MNHNS and CDR2 SASEGT. V gave up 6 bases and J gave up 0 bases, with 11 bases separating them. CDR3 length: 15 amino acids. The DNA for the CDR3 is TGTGCCAGCAGCCCACAGAGCCCGAACACCGGGGAGCTGTTTTTT. Amino acids: CASSPQSPNTGELFF.

V gene TRBV20-1 combines with J gene TRBJ1-5; unclear D gene. V lost 5 bases and J 4 bases, leaving 15 bases between the germline ends. The CDR3 covers 14 residues. Germline CDR1 is DFQATT and CDR2 is SNEGSKA (reference sequence). In DNA form, the CDR3 reads TGCAGTGCTGATGGTTGGGGTTGGAATCAGCCCCAGCATTTT. Protein: CSADGWGWNQPQHF.

This clonotype was seen more than once but under ten times. J is TRBJ1-1 and V is TRBV5-1; D remains ambiguous. CDR1 and CDR2 from the germline V gene are SGHRS and YFSETQ. This CDR3 spans 14 amino acids. V lost 2 bases and J 3 bases, leaving 11 bases between the germline ends. Here the CDR3 reads CASSFFNRHTEAFF. The CDR3 DNA is TGCGCCAGCAGCTTTTTTAACCGACACACTGAAGCTTTCTTT.

There are many counts of this clonotype. The chain has TRBV7-3 and TRBJ2-2; perhaps TRBD2 as D (5 bases). The ends were cut back, 0 bases at V and 6 bases at J, with 14 bases in the middle. The CDR3 length is 16 residues. Germline CDR1 and CDR2: SGHTA and FQGTGA. DNA for the CDR3: TGTGCCAGCAGCTTAACGGAAGAACGGGGTGCCGGGGAGCTGTTTTTT. Translation gives CASSLTEERGAGELFF.

This chain links TRBV20-1 with TRBJ1-5, with 9 bases matching TRBD1. Trimming cost V 2 bases and J 1 base; bases outside gene matches: 9. CDR1 and CDR2 (germline): DFQATT, SNEGSKA (reference sequence). The CDR3 covers 17 residues. CDR3 nucleotides: TGCAGTGCTAGAACCGTACAGGGGGCTGTCAGCAATCAGCCCCAGCATTTT. It translates to CSARTVQGAVSNQPQHF.

The V call is TRBV2, the J call TRBJ1-4; the D is unclear. Looked up from germline, CDR1 is SNHLY and CDR2 is FYNNEI. This CDR3 region has 13 residues. V was shortened by 8 bases and J by 5 bases, with 12 bases between the two germline ends. The CDR3 protein is CASGEIPNEKLFF. CDR3 in DNA: TGTGCCAGCGGGGAGATCCCAAATGAAAAACTGTTTTTT.

This clonotype was seen more than once but under ten times. The V and J genes are TRBV18 and TRBJ1-3; unclear D gene. There are 15 residues in the CDR3. The ends were cut back, 3 bases at V and 0 bases at J, with 9 bases in the middle. Germline CDR1 is KGHSH and CDR2 is LQKENI. CDR3 bases: TGTGCCAGCTCACCTCGGCAGGACTCTGGAAACACCATATATTTT. Translating it yields CASSPRQDSGNTIYF.

J is TRBJ2-3 and V is TRBV18, with D perhaps TRBD1 (6 bases). This CDR3 has 15 amino acids. Trimming cost V 6 bases and J 5 bases, with 18 bases left between them. CDR1 and CDR2 from the germline V gene are KGHSH and LQKENI. The CDR3 DNA reads as TGTGCCAGCTCCACGATGGGGGCGAGAAAAGATACGCAGTATTTT. This sequence encodes CASSTMGARKDTQYF.

This clonotype was recorded at least ten times. The V and J genes are TRBV18 and TRBJ2-3; D remains unclear. This CDR3 spans 13 amino acids. Germline CDR1 and CDR2: KGHSH and LQKENI. Trimming stripped 0 bases from V and 5 bases from J, with 6 bases between. CDR3 nucleotide sequence: TGTGCCAGCTCACCACCGTTGGGAGATACGCAGTATTTT. This encodes CASSPPLGDTQYF.

In this sample, this clonotype turned up many times. The CDR3 region has the DNA TGTGCCAGTAGTCTAGGGACAGGCGAATACAATGAGCAGTTCTTC. It specifies CASSLGTGEYNEQFF. The rearrangement joins TRBV19 to TRBJ2-1; TRBD1 aligns across 8 bases. Germline CDR1 and CDR2: LNHDA and SQIVND (reference sequence). The CDR3 is 15 amino acids. The V gene end was trimmed by 5 bases and the J gene end by 4 bases; junction bases not matched to a gene: 7.

This clonotype appeared many times. The J gene is TRBJ2-5, the V gene TRBV2; D possibly corresponds to TRBD1 (5 bases). V lost 4 bases to trimming and J lost 0 bases, with 6 bases between them. This CDR3 spans 13 amino acids. Germline-derived CDR1 and CDR2 are SNHLY and FYNNEI. CDR3 in DNA: TGTGCCAGCAGTGGGACAAACCAAGAGACCCAGTACTTC. Protein product: CASSGTNQETQYF.

This chain uses TRBV25-1 with TRBJ2-7; a possible D gene is TRBD1 (5 bases). V gave up 7 bases and J gave up 3 bases, with 13 bases separating them. The CDR3 runs 13 residues. Germline V CDR1 and CDR2: MGHDK, SYGVNS. This CDR3 reads CASKMTDLYEQYF. The CDR3, as DNA: TGTGCCAGCAAAATGACAGATCTCTACGAGCAGTACTTC.

This clonotype was seen many times. V and J are TRBV4-2 and TRBJ2-5; 14 nucleotides align to TRBD2. The germline V gene has CDR1 LGHNA and CDR2 YNFKEQ. The CDR3 sequence is 18 residues long. The junction had 11 bases not matched to a gene; V was cut back by 3 bases and J by 5 bases. In DNA form, the CDR3 reads TGTGCCAGCAGCCATTCCCGAGGGACTAGCGGGGGTCGGGAGACCCAGTACTTC. Protein product: CASSHSRGTSGGRETQYF.

This clonotype was detected ten times or more. This rearrangement joins TRBV12-3 or TRBV12-4 to TRBJ1-4; D is unresolved. V was pared by 2 bases and J by 4 bases, with 5 bases between. CDR3 length equals 13 residues. The CDR3 sequence is CASSLRHNEKLFF. The CDR3, as DNA: TGTGCCAGCAGTTTAAGACATAATGAAAAACTGTTTTTT.

This clonotype was seen repeatedly, ten times or more. The V and J genes are TRBV7-3 and TRBJ2-5; D possibly matches TRBD1 or TRBD2 (5 bases each). CDR1 is SGHTA and CDR2 is FQGTGA in the germline V gene. This CDR3 spans 15 amino acids. The V end was cut by 4 bases, the J end by 3 bases, with 15 bases between. This chain's CDR3 is CASSSNPGPEETQYF. The CDR3 DNA is TGTGCCAGCAGCTCCAATCCGGGACCCGAAGAGACCCAGTACTTC.

The V call is TRBV7-3, the J call TRBJ1-5; D not resolved. V was trimmed by 8 bases and J by 3 bases, leaving 17 bases between them. Germline values: CDR1 SGHTA, CDR2 FQGTGA. This CDR3 has 15 residues. As DNA, the CDR3 is TGTGCCAGCTCCCAGCGGCCCCTTCCCAATCAGCCCCAGCATTTT. It yields the protein CASSQRPLPNQPQHF.

Only a few counts were recorded for this clonotype. The chain is built from TRBV4-2 and TRBJ1-1, with D unresolved. Germline loops: CDR1 LGHNA, CDR2 YNFKEQ. The CDR3 is 15 amino acids. V was cut by 0 bases and J by 4 bases, with 12 bases left in between. CDR3 sequence reads: CASSQEVGHGTEAFF. The CDR3 coding sequence is TGTGCCAGCAGCCAAGAAGTGGGCCACGGCACTGAAGCTTTCTTT.

The V and J genes are TRBV18 and TRBJ2-1; 13 bases are shared with TRBD2. The V segment lost 3 bases and the J segment 7 bases; nucleotides outside the gene matches: 3. Per germline, CDR1 KGHSH and CDR2 LQKENI. The CDR3 contains 15 residues. The DNA for the CDR3 is TGTGCCAGCTCACCGGGACTAGCGGGGCAGAATGAGCAGTTCTTC. This codes for CASSPGLAGQNEQFF.

V usage is TRBV24-1 and J usage is TRBJ2-3; TRBD1 matches at 9 bases. V shed 3 bases, J shed 3 bases, and the junction held 3 bases outside the gene matches. In germline, CDR1 is KGHDR, CDR2 SFDVKD. The CDR3 totals 15 residues. CDR3 sequence (DNA): TGTGCCACCAGTGATGGACAGGGGACTACAGATACGCAGTATTTT. Translation gives CATSDGQGTTDTQYF.

This clonotype was seen at least ten times. The gene calls are TRBV7-3 and TRBJ2-3; 8 nucleotides agree with TRBD2. J lost 3 bases, V lost 1 base, and 3 bases had no gene match. The CDR3 extends over 15 amino acids. CDR1 is SGHTA, CDR2 FQGTGA, per germline. The CDR3 region has the DNA TGTGCCAGCAGCTTAATTCGGGGGGGAACAGATACGCAGTATTTT. Translating gives CASSLIRGGTDTQYF.

This clonotype was observed at least ten times. The chain carries TRBV5-5 and TRBJ2-7; no firm D call. This CDR3 region has 15 residues. Trimming left V 2 bases short and J 4 bases short, with 16 bases between. CDR1 and CDR2 (germline): SGHKS, YYEKEE (reference sequence). The CDR3 reads CASSFSVSEHYEQYF. CDR3 nucleotides: TGTGCCAGCAGCTTTTCGGTGTCGGAACATTACGAGCAGTACTTC.

This chain links TRBV7-2 with TRBJ2-3; possibly TRBD1 for D (5 bases). The V end was cut by 3 bases, the J end by 2 bases, with 12 bases between. This CDR3 is built from 15 residues. Germline V CDR1 and CDR2: SGHTA, FQGNSA. In DNA form, the CDR3 reads TGTGCCAGCAGCTTTTCAGGACACTACACAGATACGCAGTATTTT. Protein product: CASSFSGHYTDTQYF.

This clonotype was observed a handful of times. The chain uses TRBV5-6 and TRBJ2-7; D gene unclear. The CDR3 extends over 12 amino acids. With 4 bases removed from V and 3 bases from J, the gap between germline ends came to 8 bases. Germline V gene sequence: CDR1 SGHDT, CDR2 YYEEEE. As DNA, the CDR3 is TGTGCCAGCAGCAGAGCTTACTACGAGCAGTACTTC. It translates to CASSRAYYEQYF.

This clonotype was detected many times. This sequence joins TRBV29-1 and TRBJ1-2; weak D call: TRBD1 (6 bases). CDR1 and CDR2 (germline): SQVTM, ANQGSEA. Trimming removed 4 bases from V and 2 bases from J, with 11 bases in between. The CDR3 totals 13 residues. The CDR3 loop is CSVALTGNYGYTF. In DNA, the CDR3 is TGCAGCGTTGCGTTGACAGGCAACTATGGCTACACCTTC.

This clonotype was found many times. The rearrangement links TRBV5-4 to TRBJ2-5; possibly TRBD2 for D (5 bases). Germline V gives CDR1 SGHNT, CDR2 YYREEE (reference sequence). CDR3 size: 12 residues. With 4 bases removed from V and 1 base from J, the gap between germline ends came to 5 bases. The CDR3 region has the DNA TGTGCCAGCAGCGGAGGCCAAGAGACCCAGTACTTC. As protein: CASSGGQETQYF.